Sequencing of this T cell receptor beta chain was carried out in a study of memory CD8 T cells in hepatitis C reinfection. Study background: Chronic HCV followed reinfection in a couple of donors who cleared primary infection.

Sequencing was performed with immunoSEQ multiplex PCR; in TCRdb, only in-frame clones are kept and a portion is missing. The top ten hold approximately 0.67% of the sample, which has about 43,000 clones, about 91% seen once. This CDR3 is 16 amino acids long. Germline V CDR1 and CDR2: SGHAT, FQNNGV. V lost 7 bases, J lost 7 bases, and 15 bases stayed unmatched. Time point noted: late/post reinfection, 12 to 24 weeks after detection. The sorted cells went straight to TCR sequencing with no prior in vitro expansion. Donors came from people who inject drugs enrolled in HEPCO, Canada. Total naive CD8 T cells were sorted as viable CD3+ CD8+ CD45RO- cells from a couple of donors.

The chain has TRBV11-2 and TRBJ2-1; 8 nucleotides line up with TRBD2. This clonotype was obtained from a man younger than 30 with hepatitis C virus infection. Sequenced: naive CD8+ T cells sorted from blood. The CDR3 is CASTLGLAGIWNEQFF. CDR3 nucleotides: TGTGCCAGCACCCTGGGGCTAGCGGGCATATGGAATGAGCAGTTCTTC.